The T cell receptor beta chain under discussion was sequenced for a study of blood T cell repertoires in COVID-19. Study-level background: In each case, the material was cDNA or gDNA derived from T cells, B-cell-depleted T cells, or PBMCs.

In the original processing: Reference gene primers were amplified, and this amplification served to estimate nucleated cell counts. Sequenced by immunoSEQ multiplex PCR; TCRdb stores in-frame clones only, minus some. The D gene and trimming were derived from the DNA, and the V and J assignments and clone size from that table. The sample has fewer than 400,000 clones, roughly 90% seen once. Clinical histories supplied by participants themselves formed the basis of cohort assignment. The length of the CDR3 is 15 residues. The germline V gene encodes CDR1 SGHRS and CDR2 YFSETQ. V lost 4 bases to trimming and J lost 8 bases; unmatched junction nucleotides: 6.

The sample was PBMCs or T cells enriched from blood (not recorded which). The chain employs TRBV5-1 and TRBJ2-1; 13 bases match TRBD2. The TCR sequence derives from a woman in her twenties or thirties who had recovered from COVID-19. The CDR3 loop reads CASSQTSGRIYEQFF. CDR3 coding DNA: TGCGCCAGCAGCCAGACTAGCGGGAGGATATATGAGCAGTTCTTC.